The 14 T cell receptor beta chains below all came from one sample that was sequenced in a study of blood T cell repertoires in COVID-19. Sequencing used immunoSEQ multiplex PCR; TCRdb keeps in-frame clones, though not all of them. The profile shows about 93,000 clones, about 80% of them singletons. The sequenced sample was peripheral blood. These receptors all come from a human donor in a cohort sampled during active COVID-19.

The chain joins TRBV9 to TRBJ2-3; unclear D gene. Germline V CDR1 and CDR2: SGDLS, YYNGEE. V lost 0 bases and J 3 bases, leaving 8 bases between the germline ends. The CDR3 runs 14 residues. In nucleotides, the CDR3 is TGTGCCAGCAGCGTAGTCCCTCGGACAGATACGCAGTATTTT. This encodes CASSVVPRTDTQYF.

V usage is TRBV5-1 and J usage is TRBJ1-2, with 8 bases aligning to TRBD1. Per germline, CDR1 SGHRS and CDR2 YFSETQ. CDR3 length equals 16 residues. The junction had 8 bases not matched to a gene; V was cut back by 2 bases and J by 2 bases. CDR3 in amino acids: CASSLIRTGKNYGYTF. The CDR3 nucleotides are TGCGCCAGCAGCTTAATCCGGACAGGGAAGAACTATGGCTACACCTTC. Supplemented by reference TRBV5-1 and TRBJ1-2, the full variable domain reads KAGVTQTPRYLIKTRGQQVTLSCSPISGHRSVSWYQQTPGQGLQFLFEYFSETQRNKGNFPGRFSGRQFSNSRSEMNVSTLELGDSALYLCASSLIRTGKNYGYTFGSGTRLTVV.

V gene TRBV7-9 combines with J gene TRBJ1-1; 8 bases align to TRBD1. The CDR3 runs to 16 residues. Germline values: CDR1 SEHNR, CDR2 FQNEAQ (reference sequence). V trimming: 6 bases; J trimming: 0 bases; junction bases outside the gene matches: 9. The CDR3, as DNA: TGTGCCAGCAGGACCGGGACAGGAGAATTGAACACTGAAGCTTTCTTT. Translating gives CASRTGTGELNTEAFF.

J is TRBJ2-2 and V is TRBV28; 10 bases align to TRBD2. The J segment lost 5 bases and the V segment lost 9 bases, leaving 15 bases of the junction unmatched. The CDR3 runs 17 residues. Germline lookup yields CDR1 MDHEN and CDR2 SYDVKM. Written as DNA, the CDR3 is TGTGCCAGTGCTAGCGGGAGTCTTGTTTGGGGGACCGGGGAGCTGTTTTTT. Protein sequence: CASASGSLVWGTGELFF.

The chain has TRBV6-6 and TRBJ2-2, with 7 bases matching TRBD1. V lost 5 bases and J lost 7; bases outside the gene matches: 7. Germline V gives CDR1 MNHNY, CDR2 SVGAGI (reference sequence). The CDR3 is 14 amino acids. CDR3 amino acids: CASSLSTGIGELFF. CDR3 sequence (DNA): TGTGCCAGCAGTCTCTCGACAGGGATCGGGGAGCTGTTTTTT.

This clone has a single count. V usage is TRBV28 and J usage is TRBJ2-1; 9 nucleotides align to TRBD1. CDR1 is MDHEN, CDR2 SYDVKM, per germline. The CDR3 runs to 15 residues. The J segment lost 0 bases and the V segment lost 10 bases, leaving 7 bases of the junction unmatched. This CDR3 is CATQGARSSYNEQFF. The CDR3, as DNA: TGTGCCACACAGGGGGCAAGATCCTCCTACAATGAGCAGTTCTTC. The variable domain in full, completed from reference TRBV28 and TRBJ2-1, reads DVKVTQSSRYLVKRTGEKVFLECVQDMDHENMFWYRQDPGLGLRLIYFSYDVKMKEKGDIPEGYSVSREKKERFSLILESASTNQTSMYLCATQGARSSYNEQFFGPGTRLTVL.

The CDR3 DNA sequence: TGTGCCAGTAAACCACGCCCCGGAGGTGAGCAGTTCTTC. It translates to CASKPRPGGEQFF. The chain combines TRBV19 with TRBJ2-1; TRBD2 is a possible D gene (5 bases). The CDR3 extends over 13 amino acids. Germline V gene lookup returns CDR1 LNHDA and CDR2 SQIVND (reference sequence). V lost 7 bases, J lost 9 bases, and 16 bases lay in between.

The rearrangement joins TRBV28 to TRBJ2-1, with 10 bases lining up with TRBD2. CDR1 and CDR2 from the germline V gene are MDHEN and SYDVKM. This CDR3 region has 14 residues. V shed 6 bases and J 7 bases; nucleotides not matched to a gene: 6. CDR3 sequence: CASRGTSAQNEQFF. The CDR3, as DNA: TGTGCCAGCAGGGGGACTAGCGCCCAGAATGAGCAGTTCTTC.

This chain connects TRBV6-6 to TRBJ1-2; the D gene is possibly TRBD1 (5 bases). This CDR3 region has 13 residues. Trimming removed 7 bases at V and 2 bases at J, with 11 bases between. Germline lookup yields CDR1 MNHNY and CDR2 SVGAGI (reference sequence). DNA of the CDR3: TGTGCCAGCACCCAGGGACTCAACTATGGCTACACCTTC. This gives the protein CASTQGLNYGYTF.

This chain joins TRBV28 and TRBJ2-5, with a possible D match to TRBD2 (6 bases). The CDR3 is 13 residues long. Germline V gene sequence: CDR1 MDHEN, CDR2 SYDVKM. With 2 bases removed from V and 5 bases from J, the gap between germline ends came to 9 bases. The CDR3 DNA sequence: TGTGCCAGCAGTTTACCGGGGAGGGAGACCCAGTACTTC. Encoded protein: CASSLPGRETQYF.

The gene calls are TRBV27 and TRBJ2-1; 9 positions agree with TRBD1. V shed 5 bases and J 7 bases; nucleotides not matched to a gene: 12. The CDR3 sequence is 16 residues long. The germline CDR1 and CDR2 sequences are MNHEY and SMNVEV (reference sequence). The CDR3 DNA is TGTGCCAGCAGTCGACGCTCCGGGACAGGGTCGAATGAGCAGTTCTTC. It translates to CASSRRSGTGSNEQFF.

CDR3 sequence (DNA): TGTGCCAGCAGTTCACCGGGACAACAAAGAAATGAAAAACTGTTTTTT. Translating it yields CASSSPGQQRNEKLFF. The V and J genes are TRBV28 and TRBJ1-4; TRBD1 is a possible D gene (6 bases). This CDR3 region has 16 residues. From germline, CDR1 is MDHEN and CDR2 SYDVKM. Trimming pared 4 bases from V and 5 bases from J, leaving 17 bases between.

The chain couples TRBV7-8 to TRBJ2-5; TRBD2 is a possible D gene (5 bases). V dropped 4 bases and J dropped 0 bases, with 15 bases sitting between them. From germline, CDR1 is SGHVS and CDR2 FQNEAQ. The CDR3 sequence is 16 residues long. CDR3 DNA sequence: TGTGCCAGCAGCTATAGTCCCCTAGCAGACCAAGAGACCCAGTACTTC. This codes for CASSYSPLADQETQYF.

This clone was observed a handful of times. The genes are TRBV10-3 and TRBJ2-3, with TRBD2 matching over 12 bases. V shed 5 bases and J 7 bases; nucleotides not matched to a gene: 13. The CDR3 loop spans 17 amino acids. CDR1 and CDR2 from the germline V gene are ENHRY and SYGVKD. This CDR3 reads CAISPGTSGPSLNTQYF. In nucleotides, the CDR3 is TGTGCCATCAGTCCCGGGACTAGCGGGCCCAGCCTTAATACGCAGTATTTT.